This T cell receptor beta chain originates from a study of shared clonotypes between healthy human individuals. Findings and caveats of the study: All-four-donor shared clonotypes had higher generation probabilities than non-shared clonotypes did. The naive CD4 repertoires of several donors were compared, and approximately 5% of clonotypes were shared.

V was pared by 5 bases and J by 5 bases, with 12 bases between. Germline V CDR1 and CDR2: MNHEY, SMNVEV (reference sequence). The CDR3 sequence is 14 residues long. This clone was recorded only once. Antigen unknown. Only in-frame clones appear in the TCRdb table, and some are missing; sequencing was by immunoSEQ multiplex PCR. The table includes about 1.5 million clones, around 98% detected once. The specimen was naive CD4+ T cells sorted from blood. Subset meaning: CD45RA+ positively selected. This TCR was sampled from a man younger than 40 in good health. The chain links TRBV27 to TRBJ1-4, with TRBD1 as a possible D gene (6 bases). The CDR3 protein is CASSPDRRNEKLFF. The CDR3 DNA sequence: TGTGCCAGCAGTCCTGACAGGAGAAATGAAAAACTGTTTTTT.